Listed here are 14 T cell receptor beta chains from one sample, sequenced in a study of prognosis after radiotherapy for stage I lung cancer. The TCR beta CDR3 region was amplified from genomic DNA, with two rounds of multiplex PCR being used for the amplification. Initially, in first-round PCR, primers specific to each TRBV and TRBJ gene were used. MiXCR was run by TCRdb on the multiplex PCR reads, yielding one entry per CDR3 protein. Of about 20,000 distinct CDR3 sequences in the sample, roughly 39% were seen once. This specimen consisted of PBMCs, obtained before or after stereotactic body radiation therapy (not recorded which). The receptors here all came from a donor over 45 with non-small cell lung cancer.

This sequence joins TRBV7-2 and TRBJ1-5; the D is unclear. Trimming cost V 1 base and J 7 bases, with 14 bases left between them. CDR1 is SGHTA, CDR2 FQGNSA, per germline. The CDR3 has 15 residues. The CDR3 loop reads CASSLEAGFQQPQHF. CDR3 DNA: TGTGCCAGCAGCTTAGAGGCGGGTTTTCAGCAGCCCCAGCATTTT.

With regard to this clonotype: A clone one base away is much larger, so this may be a read error. The chain uses TRBV29-1 and TRBJ1-5; D gene ambiguous. The germline gives CDR1 SQVTM, CDR2 ANQGSEA. The CDR3 consists of 10 residues. V gave up 4 bases and J gave up 9 bases, with 7 bases separating them. CDR3 sequence: CSVGSRPQHF. The CDR3 bases are TGCAGCGTTGGAAGTAGGCCCCAGCATTTT.

On this clonotype: A single base separates this from a much larger clone, so it may be a read error. This rearrangement joins TRBV5-4 to TRBJ1-2; D is uncertain. This CDR3 region has 13 residues. Germline-derived CDR1 and CDR2 are SGHNT and YYREEE (reference sequence). For the CDR3, the DNA is TGTGCCATCAGCTTAGGCGGAAGCTATGGCTACACCTTC. This gives the protein CAISLGGSYGYTF.

This chain links TRBV30 with TRBJ1-2; D unresolved. The V gene lost 0 bases and the J gene lost 4 bases, with 9 bases spanning the gap. From germline, CDR1 is GTSNPN and CDR2 SVGIG (reference sequence). The CDR3 is 13 residues long. CDR3 sequence: CAWSVGVSYGYTF. The CDR3, as DNA: TGTGCCTGGAGTGTGGGAGTTAGCTATGGCTACACCTTC.

At least ten counts were recorded for this clonotype. DNA of the CDR3: TGTGCCAGCAGTTACTCGGGACTAGCGGGAGGGCGTGATGAGCAGTTCTTC. The encoded protein is CASSYSGLAGGRDEQFF. The chain carries TRBV6-2 or TRBV6-3 and TRBJ2-1; 16 positions match TRBD2. V lost 0 bases and J lost 8; bases outside the gene matches: 4. Germline-derived CDR1 and CDR2 are MNHEY and SVGEGT. The CDR3 totals 17 residues.

Remarks on this clonotype: Just one base apart from a much larger clone, this may be a read error. The chain recombines TRBV20-1 with TRBJ2-5; 9 nucleotides agree with TRBD2. V was pared by 0 bases and J by 3 bases, with 5 bases of the junction left unmatched. CDR1 DFQATT and CDR2 SNEGSKA come from the germline V gene (reference sequence). The CDR3 consists of 15 residues. The CDR3 DNA reads as TGCAGTGCTAGAGAATTCCGACTAGCGGAAGAGACCCAGTACTTC. Translating it yields CSAREFRLAEETQYF.

This clonotype was counted a few times. The chain is built from TRBV20-1 and TRBJ2-1, with 7 bases lining up with TRBD2. V lost 1 base, J lost 0 bases, and 3 bases stayed unmatched. Germline assignment: CDR1 DFQATT and CDR2 SNEGSKA (reference sequence). This CDR3 has 15 amino acids. DNA for the CDR3: TGCAGTGCTAGAGCAGCGGGAAACTCCTACAATGAGCAGTTCTTC. Its translation: CSARAAGNSYNEQFF.

Note on this clonotype: This may be a read error, as it is one base from a much larger clone. This sequence joins TRBV29-1 and TRBJ2-7; D is undetermined. This CDR3 comprises 15 residues. The germline gives CDR1 SQVTM, CDR2 ANQGSEA. V lost 0 bases to trimming and J lost 0 bases, with 12 bases between them. CDR3 region: CSVEEKKASSYEQYF. The CDR3, as DNA: TGCAGCGTTGAAGAGAAGAAGGCGAGCTCCTACGAGCAGTACTTC.

This clonotype was recorded many times. The chain is built from TRBV6-2 or TRBV6-3 and TRBJ1-1, with D hard to call. Germline V gene data show CDR1 as MNHEY and CDR2 as SVGEGT. V dropped 6 bases and J dropped 11 bases, with 16 bases sitting between them. The CDR3 loop spans 12 amino acids. The CDR3 here is CASSRLSLGAFF. The CDR3 DNA reads as TGTGCCAGCAGCCGACTTTCGCTTGGGGCTTTCTTT.

Details on this clonotype: A read error may account for a junction end that differs from germline. The chain is built from TRBV5-1 and TRBJ2-3; D unclear. The CDR3 loop spans 12 amino acids. The germline CDR1 and CDR2 sequences are SGHRS and YFSETQ. The CDR3 DNA follows: TGCGCCAGCAGCAGCAGCACAGATAAGCAGTATTTT. Protein sequence: CASSSSTDKQYF.

Concerning this clonotype: One base away lies a much larger clone, so this may be a sequencing read error. V and J are TRBV6-1 and TRBJ2-6, with D uncertain. CDR1 and CDR2 (germline): MNHNS, SASEGT. V lost 5 bases to trimming and J lost 0 bases, with 8 bases between them. The CDR3 contains 15 residues. CDR3 residues: CASSHMASGANVLTF. CDR3 coding DNA: TGTGCCAGCAGTCACATGGCCTCTGGGGCCAACGTCCTGACTTTC.

CDR3 sequence (DNA): TGCAGTGCTGGTATGGCTAGCGGGGTTAACAATGAGCAGTTCTTC. This codes for CSAGMASGVNNEQFF. V and J are TRBV20-1 and TRBJ2-1; TRBD2 agrees at 9 bases. The CDR3 runs to 15 residues. The germline V gene has CDR1 DFQATT and CDR2 SNEGSKA (reference sequence). With 5 bases clipped from V and 5 bases from J, the junction kept 10 bases outside the gene matches.

This clonotype was counted at least ten times. The CDR3 DNA follows: TGTGCCAGTAGTATAAAAGGGGGCAACTCTGGAAACACCATATATTTT. It is translated as CASSIKGGNSGNTIYF. V is TRBV19 and J is TRBJ1-3; 7 positions agree with TRBD1. J gave up 0 bases and V 2 bases, and 4 bases lay outside the gene matches. Germline assignment: CDR1 LNHDA and CDR2 SQIVND (reference sequence). The CDR3 consists of 16 residues.

This clonotype was picked up many times. This could be a read error, since a much larger clone is one nucleotide away. The genes are TRBV4-3 and TRBJ2-1, with 7 bases that match TRBD2. V trimming: 1 base; J trimming: 10 bases; junction bases outside the gene matches: 7. The germline V gene has CDR1 LGHNA and CDR2 YSLEER. CDR3 length equals 14 residues. The CDR3 reads CASSQGQGEGEQFF. The CDR3 bases are TGCGCCAGCAGCCAAGGTCAAGGGGAGGGGGAGCAGTTCTTC.